Shown below are 9 T cell receptor beta chains from a single sample sequenced in a study of cytomegalovirus exposure and HLA in healthy donors. The PCR ran on 60 Vbeta and 13 Jbeta primers. Measured with immunoSEQ multiplex PCR; TCRdb has only the in-frame clones, and not every one. This sample yields around 150,000 clones, of which around 80% are seen a single time; 6.3% belongs to the top ten. Material for sequencing was PBMCs. These TCRs come from a male donor in good health and CMV-seropositive.

CDR3 residues: CASSTRRSIYNEQFF. In DNA, the CDR3 is TGTGCCAGCAGCACGAGACGGAGTATTTACAATGAGCAGTTCTTC. This sequence joins TRBV5-4 and TRBJ2-1; D is undetermined. CDR1 is SGHNT, CDR2 YYREEE, per germline (reference sequence). This CDR3 has 15 amino acids. Trimming took off 4 bases at V and 4 bases at J, with 15 bases between the two ends.

The V call is TRBV4-1, the J call TRBJ1-5; 8 bases are shared with TRBD1. This CDR3 spans 16 amino acids. Trimming took 2 bases from V and 6 from J; bases not matched to a gene: 9. Germline CDR1 reads MGHRA; CDR2 reads YSYEKL. The CDR3 here is CASSQSVDRAGQPQHF. Written as DNA, the CDR3 is TGCGCCAGCAGCCAAAGCGTGGACAGGGCGGGTCAGCCCCAGCATTTT.

The rearrangement joins TRBV5-1 to TRBJ1-1; a weak D match, TRBD1 (6 bases). Germline V gene data show CDR1 as SGHRS and CDR2 as YFSETQ. This CDR3 comprises 17 residues. V was cut by 4 bases and J by 8 bases, with 27 bases left in between. The DNA for the CDR3 is TGCGCCAGCAGCCCTGGATACAGGGAGTTAGTTCGAAGGGAAGCTTTCTTT. This gives the protein CASSPGYRELVRREAFF.

Points on this clone: Relative to the germline gene, one junction end is altered; a read error may explain this. This chain uses TRBV7-9 with TRBJ1-1; D call uncertain. There are 15 residues in the CDR3. CDR1 is SEHNR and CDR2 is FQNEAQ in the germline V gene (reference sequence). The CDR3 reads CSSSLRIVVNTEAFF. CDR3 in DNA: TGTTCCAGCAGCTTAAGAATTGTAGTTAACACTGAAGCTTTCTTT.

The CDR3 loop reads CASSPPRAYGYTF. The CDR3 DNA reads as TGTGCCAGCTCACCACCGAGGGCCTATGGCTACACCTTC. The V and J genes are TRBV18 and TRBJ1-2; D call uncertain. Deletions cut 0 bases from V and 4 bases from J, with 6 bases between. The CDR3 has 13 residues. Germline V gene sequence: CDR1 KGHSH, CDR2 LQKENI.

The chain uses TRBV27 and TRBJ2-1, with 9 positions matching TRBD2. V shed 6 bases and J 4 bases; nucleotides not matched to a gene: 10. Per germline, CDR1 MNHEY and CDR2 SMNVEV (reference sequence). CDR3 size: 16 residues. The CDR3 loop is CASRRTSEQKYNEQFF. The DNA for the CDR3 is TGTGCCAGCAGGAGGACTAGCGAACAAAAATACAATGAGCAGTTCTTC.

The gene calls are TRBV28 and TRBJ1-1; 9 bases map to TRBD1. The CDR3 has 16 amino acids. Germline CDR1 reads MDHEN; CDR2 reads SYDVKM. Trimming at V came to 11 bases and at J to 4 bases, leaving 17 bases not matched to a gene. CDR3 amino acids: CAADRGQGSGGTEAFF. The CDR3 coding sequence is TGTGCCGCCGATCGAGGACAGGGGAGCGGAGGCACTGAAGCTTTCTTT.

The gene calls are TRBV7-8 and TRBJ1-1; D unclear. The V gene's germline CDR1 is SGHVS and CDR2 FQNEAQ. V lost 5 bases, J lost 5 bases, and 15 bases lay in between. CDR3 length: 14 amino acids. Here the CDR3 reads CASSPRGGRTEAFF. The DNA of the CDR3 is TGTGCCAGCAGCCCCCGAGGAGGTAGGACTGAAGCTTTCTTT.

This chain uses TRBV29-1 with TRBJ2-1, with 10 bases aligning to TRBD1. Germline CDR1 is SQVTM and CDR2 is ANQGSEA. V shed 7 bases and J 2 bases; nucleotides not matched to a gene: 5. CDR3 size: 14 residues. This CDR3 reads CSGRGQGPYNEQFF. DNA for the CDR3: TGCAGCGGGAGGGGACAGGGGCCCTACAATGAGCAGTTCTTC.